These T cell receptor beta chains were read from a single sample in a study of shared T cell receptors in the human thymus. The protocol was immunoSEQ multiplex PCR, while the TCRdb copy is restricted to in-frame clones and leaves out a portion. The sample lists hundreds of thousands of clones; 80% to 90% were seen once. The same data also went into a second study, on human thymus T cells.

The sample taken for sequencing was thymocytes. Receptor source: a girl under three years old with a congenital heart defect. Each CDR3 is given with its conserved first and last residue. A D gene is named only where the DNA matches it firmly. Only some rows state a clone size, as once, few, many or a class for expanded clones.

TRBJ1-6 TRBV6-4 . . TGTGCCAGCAGTGATCGGGGGGCGCAATCCCCCCTCCACTTT CASSDRGAQSPLHF
TRBJ2-3 TRBV2 TRBD2 . TGTGCCAGCAGGACTAGCGGGGGTCCCACAGATACGCAGTATTTT CASRTSGGPTDTQYF
TRBJ2-7 TRBV27 TRBD1 few TGTGCCAGCAGTCCCGGGACAGACTCTTTGGATACCTACGAGCAGTACTTC CASSPGTDSLDTYEQYF
TRBJ2-3 TRBV7-9 . . TGTGCCAGCAGCCCCAGGGGCACAGATACGCAGTATTTT CASSPRGTDTQYF
TRBJ2-3 TRBV12-5 TRBD1 . TGTGCTAGTGGTTCAACACGGGACAGGGGGAGGACAGATACGCAGTATTTT CASGSTRDRGRTDTQYF
TRBJ1-3 TRBV5-5 TRBD1 . TGTGCCAGCAGCTTGAGACTCGGGACAGCCGGAAACACCATATATTTT CASSLRLGTAGNTIYF
TRBJ2-2 TRBV27 . . TGTGCCAGCAGTTTATACGTTCAGGGGGAGCTGTTTTTT CASSLYVQGELFF
TRBJ2-4 TRBV29-1 . once TGCAGCGTTGAAGATGTGGGCAGAAACATTCAGTACTTC CSVEDVGRNIQYF
TRBJ1-1 TRBV29-1 TRBD1 . TGCAGCGCCCGGGACAGGGGAGGCACTGAAGCTTTCTTT CSARDRGGTEAFF
TRBJ2-5 TRBV7-2 TRBD2 . TGTGCCAGCAGCCAAAACTTCAGGAGGGAGGGAGAGACCCAGTACTTC CASSQNFRREGETQYF
TRBJ2-7 TRBV11-2 . . TGTGCCAGCAGTCGTCAGGGGGGTTCCTCCTACGAGCAGTACTTC CASSRQGGSSYEQYF
TRBJ2-3 TRBV10-2 TRBD2 . TGCGCCAGCACAAGAGAGCGGCCTCGAGCGGGGGGGCCTTGGGATACGCAGTATTTT CASTRERPRAGGPWDTQYF
TRBJ1-2 TRBV6-6 . . TGTGCCAGCAGTTACTCATCCCAGGGAACATATGGCTACACCTTC CASSYSSQGTYGYTF
TRBJ1-3 TRBV7-2 TRBD1 . TGTGCCAGCAGCTCCTTCCGGGACAGGGGCCAACTTACTGGAAACACCATATATTTT CASSSFRDRGQLTGNTIYF
TRBJ1-2 TRBV5-4 . . TGTGCCAGCAGCGACCATCGACAGGTCTATGGCTACACCTTC CASSDHRQVYGYTF
TRBJ2-5 TRBV5-1 . . TGCGCCAGCAGCGGCCACCAAGAGACCCAGTACTTC CASSGHQETQYF